These T cell receptor beta chains were read from a single sample in a study of blood T cell repertoires in COVID-19. Generated by immunoSEQ multiplex PCR, the TCRdb table keeps only in-frame clones and is missing some. The sample lists about 210,000 clones; 65% to 90% were seen once. The sample taken for sequencing was peripheral blood. The source is a woman aged 70 to 79 with COVID-19, enrolled during active disease. Both conserved end residues are trimmed from each CDR3. The order of the fields is clone size, V gene, J gene, CDR3 protein. For some rows the clone size is stated as once, few or many, or as a class when expanded; others skip it.

>NA|TRBV29-1|TRBJ1-2
SDQQGARGYT
>NA|TRBV7-9|TRBJ1-2
ASSVRDRRSHNYGYT
>NA|TRBV7-9|TRBJ2-7
ASSLGQGFYEQY
>NA|TRBV5-1|TRBJ1-4
ASSREGRNEKLF
>NA|TRBV5-1|TRBJ2-3
ASSQGTQASTDTQY
>NA|TRBV6-5|TRBJ1-1
ASSYSAGRAF
>NA|TRBV5-4|TRBJ1-3
ASSLGQPRSGNTIY
>NA|TRBV6-5|TRBJ2-2
ASSYSRSETGELF
>NA|TRBV6-2/TRBV6-3|TRBJ1-2
ASSEMPDYGYT
>NA|TRBV29-1|TRBJ1-2
SVTQSGEAGYT
>NA|TRBV6-2/TRBV6-3|TRBJ1-3
ASSYSGNSGNTIY
>NA|TRBV19|TRBJ2-5
ASSPPGLAGETQY
>once|TRBV15|TRBJ1-4
ATSRGGPGANEKLF
>NA|TRBV7-2|TRBJ1-1
ASSLGRMQEAF
>once|TRBV6-6|TRBJ1-5
ASTPTDQPQH
>once|TRBV7-2|TRBJ2-7
ASSRGRIYEQY
>NA|TRBV30|TRBJ1-1
AWSGPDRLNGEAF
>NA|TRBV10-3|TRBJ1-2
AISESTGTGGDYGYT
>NA|TRBV7-7|TRBJ2-3
ASSLRSGGSDTQY
>NA|TRBV18|TRBJ1-3
ASSPIDGHSSGNTIY